The sequence of this T cell receptor beta chain was determined in a study of CD8 T cells in ankylosing spondylitis. Study-wide points: Past research had described some motif variants in reactive arthritis synovial fluid and blood. Ankylosing spondylitis blood appeared to be characterized by a TCR beta motif of about eight highly homologous variants.

Germline CDR1 SNHLY, CDR2 FYNNEI. With 3 bases removed from V and 4 bases from J, the gap between germline ends came to 7 bases. The CDR3 has 14 amino acids. Notes on this clonotype: Its antigen is still unknown.

Scientists made TCR beta libraries using quantitative 5'-RACE with molecular barcodes. Each CDR3 protein gets one entry after TCRdb re-called the 5' RACE reads with MiXCR. The sample has 150,000 or so distinct CDR3 sequences; 30% to 40% are singletons. The rearrangement joins TRBV2 to TRBJ2-6, with D uncertain. The origin of this receptor is a male donor with ankylosing spondylitis. Sequenced: synovial fluid, either unsorted or a sorted T cell fraction (not recorded which). CDR3: CASSDRPGANVLTF. For the CDR3, the DNA is TGTGCCAGCAGTGATCGACCCGGGGCCAACGTCCTGACTTTC.